A single sample gave rise to the 18 T cell receptor beta chains below, sequenced in a study of cytomegalovirus exposure and HLA in healthy donors. PCR amplification relied on 60 Vbeta primers (plus 13 Jbeta primers). The data were produced by immunoSEQ multiplex PCR, yet TCRdb's version contains in-frame clones alone and is incomplete. This table has about 170,000 clones, roughly 80% appearing once. Specimen: PBMCs. These receptors came from a female donor in good health and CMV-seronegative.

A few counts support this clone. The chain links TRBV27 to TRBJ1-2; no reliable D call. The length of the CDR3 is 11 residues. From germline, CDR1 is MNHEY and CDR2 SMNVEV (reference sequence). V lost 8 bases, J lost 4 bases, and 8 bases lay in between. The CDR3 protein is CASLGSYGYTF. The CDR3 bases are TGTGCCAGCCTGGGGAGCTATGGCTACACCTTC.

The gene calls are TRBV6-5 and TRBJ1-5; D unresolved. The CDR3 consists of 14 residues. Germline-derived CDR1 and CDR2 are MNHEY and SVGAGI. V lost 0 bases to trimming and J lost 7 bases, with 10 bases between them. CDR3 in amino acids: CASSYSPTGQPQHF. CDR3 coding DNA: TGTGCCAGCAGTTACTCGCCGACGGGGCAGCCCCAGCATTTT.

J is TRBJ2-3 and V is TRBV19; TRBD2 agrees at 10 bases. The CDR3 totals 16 residues. After removal of 3 bases from V and 1 base from J, the junction contained 4 bases not matched to a gene. Germline loops: CDR1 LNHDA, CDR2 SQIVND (reference sequence). CDR3 DNA sequence: TGTGCCAGTAGTATGGGGCTAGCGGGGGGCACAGATACGCAGTATTTT. This encodes CASSMGLAGGTDTQYF. Looking up the rest from reference TRBV19 and TRBJ2-3 gives the full variable domain: DGGITQSPKYLFRKEGQNVTLSCEQNLNHDAMYWYRQDPGQGLRLIYYSQIVNDFQKGDIAEGYSVSREKKESFPLTVTSAQKNPTAFYLCASSMGLAGGTDTQYFGPGTRLTVL.

This clone occurred a few times. This chain uses TRBV5-1 with TRBJ1-5; 9 bases are shared with TRBD1. The V gene end was trimmed by 4 bases and the J gene end by 5 bases; junction bases not matched to a gene: 7. The CDR3 runs to 15 residues. The germline V gene has CDR1 SGHRS and CDR2 YFSETQ. The CDR3 sequence is CASSLWGQGDQPQHF. Written as DNA, the CDR3 is TGCGCCAGCAGCCTGTGGGGACAGGGTGATCAGCCCCAGCATTTT.

This chain connects TRBV19 to TRBJ1-1, with TRBD1 as a possible D gene (6 bases). Germline CDR1 reads LNHDA; CDR2 reads SQIVND (reference sequence). V was cut by 1 base and J by 1 base, with 10 bases left in between. This CDR3 has 15 amino acids. In DNA, the CDR3 is TGTGCCAGTAGTATAGCAGGCAGGGGGAACACTGAAGCTTTCTTT. It translates to CASSIAGRGNTEAFF.

The rearrangement links TRBV6-4 to TRBJ1-5, with 7 bases that match TRBD1. The CDR3 sequence is 13 residues long. The germline gives CDR1 MRHNA, CDR2 SNTAGT. V trimming: 5 bases; J trimming: 4 bases; junction bases outside the gene matches: 2. The chain's CDR3 is CASSPDRNQPQHF. In DNA, the CDR3 is TGTGCCAGCAGTCCGGACAGGAATCAGCCCCAGCATTTT.

The chain combines TRBV7-3 with TRBJ1-2, with D possibly matching TRBD1 (6 bases). Germline lookup yields CDR1 SGHTA and CDR2 FQGTGA. The V end lost 8 bases, the J end lost 4 bases, and 11 bases lay between the germline ends. The length of the CDR3 is 12 residues. The CDR3 reads CASGQTGYGYTF. CDR3 coding DNA: TGTGCCAGCGGACAGACAGGCTATGGCTACACCTTC.

The V call is TRBV7-9, the J call TRBJ1-3; D ambiguous. The length of the CDR3 is 16 residues. V was pared by 7 bases and J by 0 bases, with 16 bases between. Germline CDR1 SEHNR, CDR2 FQNEAQ (reference sequence). CDR3 nucleotides: TGTGCCAGCACCCTTGATGGAGGGCCCTCTGGAAACACCATATATTTT. Translated, it gives CASTLDGGPSGNTIYF. The full variable domain, with the rest looked up from reference TRBV7-9 and TRBJ1-3, is DTGVSQNPRHKITKRGQNVTFRCDPISEHNRLYWYRQTLGQGPEFLTYFQNEAQLEKSRLLSDRFSAERPKGSFSTLEIQRTEQGDSAMYLCASTLDGGPSGNTIYFGEGSWLTVV.

This clone was recorded a few times. The chain is built from TRBV4-1 and TRBJ2-3; TRBD2 agrees at 8 bases. There are 12 residues in the CDR3. Germline CDR1 MGHRA, CDR2 YSYEKL. J was trimmed by 11 bases and V by 4 bases; bases with no gene match: 5. This CDR3 reads CASSPLSGRQYF. The CDR3 DNA reads as TGCGCCAGCAGCCCCCTCAGCGGGAGGCAGTATTTT.

This chain connects TRBV7-9 to TRBJ1-2, with 9 bases matching TRBD1. CDR1 and CDR2 from the germline V gene are SEHNR and FQNEAQ (reference sequence). This CDR3 contains 16 residues. Trimming at V came to 2 bases and at J to 4 bases, leaving 8 bases not matched to a gene. DNA for the CDR3: TGTGCCAGCAGCTTAAAGGGGGACAGGGTGGGCTATGGCTACACCTTC. Protein sequence: CASSLKGDRVGYGYTF.

The J gene is TRBJ1-2, the V gene TRBV6-6; D unclear. This CDR3 is 16 amino acids long. In germline, CDR1 is MNHNY, CDR2 SVGAGI (reference sequence). The V gene lost 0 bases and the J gene lost 1 base, with 12 bases spanning the gap. CDR3: CASSYSKRPGNYGYTF. The CDR3, as DNA: TGTGCCAGCAGTTACTCGAAGCGGCCGGGTAACTATGGCTACACCTTC.

J is TRBJ1-3 and V is TRBV5-1, with 9 positions matching TRBD1. J was trimmed by 5 bases and V by 4 bases; bases with no gene match: 7. From germline, CDR1 is SGHRS and CDR2 YFSETQ. The CDR3 is made up of 15 amino acids. The CDR3 region is CASSPETGGRNTIYF. CDR3 bases: TGCGCCAGCAGCCCCGAAACAGGGGGCCGAAACACCATATATTTT.

Written as DNA, the CDR3 is TGCGCCAGCAGCGCGACAGGGATAGGCACTGAAGCTTTCTTT. Its protein is CASSATGIGTEAFF. The chain carries TRBV5-1 and TRBJ1-1; 7 bases are shared with TRBD1. The V and J ends lost 4 bases and 4 bases, in that order; junction bases with no gene match: 7. This CDR3 comprises 14 residues. In germline, CDR1 is SGHRS, CDR2 YFSETQ.

This clone was observed a handful of times. The chain has TRBV6-1 and TRBJ2-1; D remains ambiguous. The germline V gene has CDR1 MNHNS and CDR2 SASEGT. The CDR3 contains 15 residues. Trimming stripped 4 bases from V and 0 bases from J, with 10 bases between. CDR3 bases: TGTGCCAGCAGTGTCGACATGAACTCCTACAATGAGCAGTTCTTC. Encoded protein: CASSVDMNSYNEQFF.

The rearrangement links TRBV2 to TRBJ2-5; 9 bases match TRBD1. This CDR3 has 14 amino acids. V gave up 7 bases and J gave up 5 bases; unmatched junction bases: 8. Looked up from germline, CDR1 is SNHLY and CDR2 is FYNNEI. CDR3 nucleotide sequence: TGTGCCAGCATAACGGACAGGGGAGGGGAGACCCAGTACTTC. Encoded protein: CASITDRGGETQYF.

This chain links TRBV2 with TRBJ1-2; D unclear. Germline V CDR1 and CDR2: SNHLY, FYNNEI. The CDR3 has 13 amino acids. Trimming removed 2 bases at V and 5 bases at J, with 9 bases between. The CDR3 nucleotides are TGTGCCAGCAGTGAACAACTAGCGTATGGCTACACCTTC. It specifies CASSEQLAYGYTF.

The chain couples TRBV14 to TRBJ2-1, with TRBD2 matching 7 bases. The CDR3 loop spans 16 amino acids. Germline V gene lookup returns CDR1 SGHDN and CDR2 FVKESK. The junction had 7 bases not matched to a gene; V was cut back by 4 bases and J by 1 base. CDR3 bases: TGTGCCAGCAGCCCCCTAGCGGCCGAATCCTACAATGAGCAGTTCTTC. This encodes CASSPLAAESYNEQFF.

V gene TRBV10-1 combines with J gene TRBJ2-3; the match to TRBD2 covers 10 bases. Trimming at V came to 8 bases and at J to 5 bases, leaving 4 bases not matched to a gene. This CDR3 has 13 amino acids. Germline CDR1 WNHNN, CDR2 SYGVQD (reference sequence). CDR3 sequence: CASAIAGGDTQYF. For the CDR3, the DNA is TGCGCCAGCGCGATAGCGGGGGGAGATACGCAGTATTTT.